Listed below are T cell receptor beta chains from one sample, sequenced in a study of shared clonotypes between healthy human individuals. The protocol was immunoSEQ multiplex PCR, while the TCRdb copy is restricted to in-frame clones and leaves out a portion. Here the sample spans 2,500,000 or so clones, 90% to 95% being singletons. Sequenced sample: naive CD4+ T cells from PBMCs. The source of these receptors is a man younger than 35 in good health. Some clones in this sample may be carry-over from other donors' samples. The CDR3 runs from the conserved cysteine through the conserved F or W. D genes are given only for firm matches. The size of a clone is reported for some rows only, either as once, few or many, or as a class for expanded clones.

clone_size,d_call,v_call,j_call,cdr3_aa,cdr3_nt
-,-,TRBV19,TRBJ1-2,CASSMSSDRGGYTF,TGTGCCAGTAGTATGTCATCGGACAGAGGAGGCTACACCTTC
-,TRBD2,TRBV7-9,TRBJ2-1,CASSPGLAGTNEQFF,TGTGCCAGCAGCCCTGGACTAGCGGGGACAAATGAGCAGTTCTTC
-,-,TRBV28,TRBJ2-4,CASSHRTFPQDIQYF,TGTGCCAGCAGTCACAGGACTTTCCCCCAGGACATTCAGTACTTC
-,-,TRBV11-2,TRBJ1-5,CASSRMRGYSNQPQHF,TGTGCCAGCAGTCGAATGCGGGGTTATAGCAATCAGCCCCAGCATTTT
-,-,TRBV7-9,TRBJ1-1,CASSPEGNTEAFF,TGTGCCAGCAGCCCCGAAGGGAACACTGAAGCTTTCTTT
-,TRBD2,TRBV5-4,TRBJ2-1,CASSLDLAGYNEQFF,TGTGCCAGCAGCTTGGACCTAGCGGGCTACAATGAGCAGTTCTTC
-,-,TRBV6-5,TRBJ2-7,CASSYRDVSSYEQYF,TGTGCCAGCAGTTACCGGGACGTCAGCTCCTACGAGCAGTACTTC
-,-,TRBV19,TRBJ1-3,CASSRISSGNTIYF,TGTGCCAGTAGTCGGATCAGCTCTGGAAACACCATATATTTT
-,TRBD1,TRBV28,TRBJ1-2,CASSQTPGQGAWGYTF,TGTGCCAGCAGTCAGACTCCGGGACAGGGGGCTTGGGGCTACACCTTC
-,-,TRBV2,TRBJ2-2,CASNRGQANTGELFF,TGTGCCAGCAACAGAGGGCAAGCGAACACCGGGGAGCTGTTTTTT
-,TRBD1,TRBV4-3,TRBJ2-1,CASSQAWGQGIEQFF,TGCGCCAGCAGCCAGGCCTGGGGACAGGGTATAGAGCAGTTCTTC
once,-,TRBV4-3,TRBJ1-1,CASSRASGRTNTEAFF,TGCGCCAGCAGCCGGGCTTCAGGGAGAACCAACACTGAAGCTTTCTTT
-,TRBD1,TRBV6-5,TRBJ1-2,CASRSQGAGGYTF,TGTGCCAGCAGATCCCAGGGGGCAGGCGGCTACACCTTC
-,-,TRBV5-6,TRBJ1-2,CASSWRKGDGYTF,TGTGCCAGCAGCTGGCGTAAGGGTGATGGCTACACCTTC
-,-,TRBV7-8,TRBJ2-7,CASSRMGRIYYEQYF,TGTGCCAGCAGCCGTATGGGACGGATCTACTACGAGCAGTACTTC
once,-,TRBV6-5,TRBJ1-3,CASRRNFSGNTIYF,TGTGCCAGCAGGCGGAATTTCTCTGGAAACACCATATATTTT
-,-,TRBV10-1,TRBJ2-5,CASSEGVGETQYF,TGCGCCAGCAGTGAAGGGGTAGGGGAGACCCAGTACTTC
-,-,TRBV7-3,TRBJ2-2,CASSLAGKGRVTGELFF,TGTGCCAGCAGCCTAGCTGGAAAGGGGCGCGTCACCGGGGAGCTGTTTTTT
-,TRBD1,TRBV4-1,TRBJ1-2,CASSQDLGTSQGNYGYTF,TGCGCCAGCAGCCAAGATCTCGGGACTTCACAGGGGAACTATGGCTACACCTTC
-,TRBD2,TRBV19,TRBJ2-1,CATSRTSRAYNEQFF,TGTGCCACCTCAAGGACTAGCAGAGCATACAATGAGCAGTTCTTC
-,-,TRBV25-1,TRBJ1-5,CASSSIDGGPNQPQHF,TGTGCCAGCTCCTCAATAGACGGGGGGCCGAATCAGCCCCAGCATTTT
-,-,TRBV4-3,TRBJ2-4,CASSRSPGLAKNIQYF,TGCGCCAGCAGCCGCTCCCCGGGGTTAGCCAAAAACATTCAGTACTTC
-,TRBD1,TRBV7-2,TRBJ2-7,CASSWGQGSLPAEQYF,TGTGCCAGCAGCTGGGGACAGGGTTCCCTTCCGGCCGAGCAGTACTTC
-,-,TRBV2,TRBJ2-7,CASTFAEQYF,TGTGCCAGCACCTTCGCGGAGCAGTACTTC
-,TRBD1,TRBV6-6,TRBJ1-2,CASSYVAGGGYGYTF,TGTGCCAGCAGTTACGTGGCAGGGGGCGGCTATGGCTACACCTTC
-,TRBD2,TRBV11-2,TRBJ2-2,CASSHWMGGRQPGELFF,TGTGCCAGCAGCCACTGGATGGGCGGGAGGCAGCCCGGGGAGCTGTTTTTT
-,TRBD2,TRBV27,TRBJ2-2,CASSFILAGVVGELFF,TGTGCCAGCAGTTTTATACTAGCGGGAGTGGTGGGGGAGCTGTTTTTT
-,TRBD2,TRBV7-2,TRBJ2-7,CASSPRGSGAYEQYF,TGTGCCAGCAGCCCCCGAGGTAGCGGGGCGTACGAGCAGTACTTC
-,TRBD2,TRBV25-1,TRBJ2-1,CASSESGSGGYNEQFF,TGTGCCAGCAGTGAATCAGGGTCGGGGGGTTACAATGAGCAGTTCTTC
-,-,TRBV27,TRBJ1-2,CASSPGPYGYTF,TGTGCCAGCAGTCCCGGGCCATATGGCTACACCTTC
-,TRBD1,TRBV7-3,TRBJ1-3,CASSPGQGASGNTIYF,TGTGCCAGCAGCCCAGGACAGGGGGCATCTGGAAACACCATATATTTT